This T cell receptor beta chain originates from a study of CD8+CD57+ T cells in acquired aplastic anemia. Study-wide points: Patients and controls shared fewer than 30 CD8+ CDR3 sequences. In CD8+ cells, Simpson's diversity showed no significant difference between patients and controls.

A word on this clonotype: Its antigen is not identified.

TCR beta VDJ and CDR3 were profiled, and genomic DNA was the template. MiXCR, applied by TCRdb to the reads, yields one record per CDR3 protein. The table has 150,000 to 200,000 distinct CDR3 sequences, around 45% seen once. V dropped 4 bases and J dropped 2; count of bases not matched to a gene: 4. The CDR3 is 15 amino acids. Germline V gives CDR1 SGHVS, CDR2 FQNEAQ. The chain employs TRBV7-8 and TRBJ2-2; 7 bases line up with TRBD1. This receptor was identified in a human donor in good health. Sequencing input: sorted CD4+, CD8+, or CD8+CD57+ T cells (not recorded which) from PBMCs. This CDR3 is CASSSGTVNTGELFF. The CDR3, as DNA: TGTGCCAGCAGCTCCGGGACAGTCAACACCGGGGAGCTGTTTTTT.